This T cell receptor (beta chain) was obtained from a study of blood T cells in healthy people across ages. On the study more broadly: Through template switching, about one barcoded beta molecule was captured per two T cells, as measured in model experiments.

There are 16 residues in the CDR3. The germline CDR1 and CDR2 sequences are DFQATT and SNEGSKA (reference sequence). V lost 0 bases to trimming and J lost 7 bases, with 19 bases between them. For the second PCR, which ran for roughly 7 to 11 cycles, a sample-barcoded 5' primer and a J-beta primer mix were used. TCRdb recomputed calls from the 5' RACE reads with MiXCR, one row per CDR3 protein. The sample lists some 1.1 million distinct CDR3 sequences; approximately 38% were seen once. The sample holds many counts of this clonotype. The antigen is undetermined. Study-wide results and caveats: Per million T cells, the diversity of TCR beta decreased roughly linearly as age advanced.

The chain recombines TRBV20-1 with TRBJ2-1; possible D gene TRBD2, 6 bases. The sequencing sample was made of blood. The receptor was isolated from a man younger than 35 in good health. Written as DNA, the CDR3 is TGCAGTGCTAGAGATAGGACGGGGGTCCGGGGAAATGAGCAGTTCTTC. This gives the protein CSARDRTGVRGNEQFF.